This T cell receptor (beta chain) originates from a study of blood T cell repertoires in COVID-19. Study-wide context: PBMCs, B-cell-depleted T cells, or T cells provided the cDNA or gDNA that made up the material.

The sample holds a few counts of this clone. CDR3 size: 14 residues. Per germline, CDR1 SNHLY and CDR2 FYNNEI. V lost 3 bases, J lost 8 bases, and 14 bases lay in between. Clones were read by immunoSEQ multiplex PCR, and TCRdb kept only the in-frame ones, dropping some. The sample has 17,000 or so clones; roughly 75% are singletons. The sequence was obtained from a man aged 55 to 70 with active or convalescent COVID-19. This chain uses TRBV2 with TRBJ2-1, with a weak D call TRBD1 (5 bases). The specimen sequenced was peripheral blood. CDR3 in amino acids: CASSDWTPSDEQFF. DNA of the CDR3: TGTGCCAGCAGTGACTGGACACCCAGCGATGAGCAGTTCTTC.